A selection of T cell receptor beta chains follows, all from one sample in a study of blood T cells in healthy people across ages. TCRdb recomputed calls from the 5' RACE reads with MiXCR, one row per CDR3 protein. This sample has fewer than 950,000 distinct CDR3 sequences; 53% occur once, and the top ten carry roughly two fifths. What was sequenced was blood. The source of these receptors is an elderly man in good health. The conserved cysteine and the conserved F or W are not part of the CDR3 here. Fields, in order: CDR3 protein, V gene, J gene, D gene, clone size. A D gene is named only where the DNA matches it firmly. The size entry is marked missing in some rows and otherwise reads once, few, many or a size class.

ASSSVLNEQF	TRBV28	TRBJ2-1	-	-
ASSYSQGYGYT	TRBV6-5	TRBJ1-2	-	-
ASSEDHTPGTEAF	TRBV2	TRBJ1-1	-	-
ASSTRGQNPTQY	TRBV14	TRBJ2-3	-	-
ATSDARRDDNEQF	TRBV24-1	TRBJ2-1	-	few
ASSLRATQLYNEQY	TRBV7-2	-	-	-
ASSYDMNTEAF	TRBV6-4	TRBJ1-1	-	-
ASSFTSGDNEQF	TRBV3-1	TRBJ2-1	TRBD2	-
ATSDPTSGRNGEQF	TRBV24-1	TRBJ2-1	TRBD2	-
SARGQADTGELF	TRBV29-1	TRBJ2-2	TRBD1	-
ASRPLPGGEQF	TRBV4-1	TRBJ2-1	-	many
ASSLVVGVNSPLH	TRBV7-8	TRBJ1-6	-	-
ASRGTGTREETQY	TRBV4-1	TRBJ2-5	-	-
ASSPGGAQYEQY	TRBV28	TRBJ2-7	TRBD1	-
ASSLAAGTNEKLF	TRBV7-2	TRBJ1-4	-	-
SALGRGDGYT	TRBV20-1	TRBJ1-2	-	-
ASSYQGAEQY	TRBV12-3/TRBV12-4	-	-	-
ASSGRTGDGSGRATQTQY	TRBV9	TRBJ2-5	TRBD2	-
SVEWQEGSEQY	TRBV29-1	TRBJ2-5	-	-
ASSSGLGEYEQY	TRBV7-6	TRBJ2-7	-	-
ASSLSGGQETQF	TRBV7-2	TRBJ2-1	-	-
ATSDFSRTGDETQY	TRBV24-1	-	TRBD1	-
ASSDFASGIKDEQF	TRBV25-1	TRBJ2-1	TRBD2	-
ASSQVLAGGETDTQY	TRBV3-1	TRBJ2-3	TRBD1	few
ASSEAWQGADGYT	TRBV2	TRBJ1-2	TRBD1	-
ATSRGTGGLDEQF	TRBV15	TRBJ2-1	TRBD1	-
ASSPIPQTRDYYEQY	TRBV28	TRBJ2-7	-	-
AWSPPGRAATNEKLF	TRBV30	TRBJ1-4	-	-
ASSSIAGAGTDTQY	TRBV28	TRBJ2-3	TRBD2	-
ASSPTVSYLDTQY	TRBV7-9	TRBJ2-3	-	-
ATSRPRIGAETQY	TRBV15	TRBJ2-5	-	-
ASSPHTSGGPYEQY	TRBV9	-	TRBD2	few
ASSGWAGMNTGELF	TRBV25-1	TRBJ2-2	-	-
SARASVPEETHRSLYEQY	TRBV20-1	TRBJ2-7	-	-
ASSLIGRSSGRRETQY	TRBV11-2	TRBJ2-5	TRBD2	-
SVEKVVDGQGYEQY	TRBV29-1	TRBJ2-7	TRBD1	-
ASSPHAGGAEKLF	TRBV7-2	TRBJ1-4	TRBD1	-
ASSNPSYQETQY	TRBV19	TRBJ2-5	-	-
ASSPGTGITDTQY	TRBV7-2	TRBJ2-3	TRBD1	-
ASSKAGNALEQY	TRBV25-1	-	TRBD2	few
AICEAGRKISYEQY	TRBV10-3	TRBJ2-7	-	-
ASSYVAGGPDNEQF	TRBV2	TRBJ2-1	TRBD2	-
VLGANTDTQY	TRBV7-7	TRBJ2-3	-	once
ASSASRQGWSLH	TRBV13	TRBJ1-6	TRBD1	-
SVRTGLTYEQY	TRBV29-1	TRBJ2-7	-	-
ASSMDSPRYNEQF	TRBV5-1	TRBJ2-1	-	-
ASSPPSSGAYNEQF	TRBV6-5	TRBJ2-1	TRBD2	-
ASSVEDGSYNSPLH	TRBV9	TRBJ1-6	-	-
ATRRGGSYNEQF	TRBV6-5	TRBJ2-1	-	-
ASSLVVGPTPRYAY	TRBV11-2	TRBJ2-3	-	few
ASSSGQGIYGYT	TRBV7-9	TRBJ1-2	TRBD1	-
ASSQGLSTDEQF	TRBV27	TRBJ2-1	-	few
ASTPTGEGYT	TRBV7-9	TRBJ1-2	-	-
ASSPRDPSDVLT	TRBV7-9	TRBJ2-6	-	-
ASSPATGYTDTQY	TRBV27	TRBJ2-3	TRBD1	few
ASSLAGVGYGYT	TRBV27	TRBJ1-2	-	-
SVEVGLTGGAGTQY	TRBV29-1	TRBJ2-3	TRBD2	-
AKSPGTCETQY	TRBV6-5	TRBJ2-5	-	few
ASSVDLGKEQY	TRBV7-8	TRBJ2-4	-	-
ASSQLGPWNVQY	TRBV5-1	TRBJ2-4	-	-